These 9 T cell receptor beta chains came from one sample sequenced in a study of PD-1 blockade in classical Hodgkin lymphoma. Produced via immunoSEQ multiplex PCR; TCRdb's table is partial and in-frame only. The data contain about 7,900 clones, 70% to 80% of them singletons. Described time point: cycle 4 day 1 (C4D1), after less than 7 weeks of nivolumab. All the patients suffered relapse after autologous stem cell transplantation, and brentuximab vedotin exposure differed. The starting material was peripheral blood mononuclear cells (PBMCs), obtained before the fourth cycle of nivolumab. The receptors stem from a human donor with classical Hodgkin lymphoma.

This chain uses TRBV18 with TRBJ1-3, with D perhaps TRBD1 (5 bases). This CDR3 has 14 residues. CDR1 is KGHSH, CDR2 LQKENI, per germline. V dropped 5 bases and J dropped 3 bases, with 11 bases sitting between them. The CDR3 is CASSGGTVGNTIYF. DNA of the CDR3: TGTGCCAGCTCAGGGGGGACCGTTGGAAACACCATATATTTT.

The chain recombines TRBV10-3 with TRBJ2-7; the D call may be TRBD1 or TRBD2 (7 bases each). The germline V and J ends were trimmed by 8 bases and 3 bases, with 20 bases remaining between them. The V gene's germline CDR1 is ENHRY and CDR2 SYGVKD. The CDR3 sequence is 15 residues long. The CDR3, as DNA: TGTGCCATCCGGGGGGAGGGACAGAATTTCTACGAGCAGTACTTC. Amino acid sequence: CAIRGEGQNFYEQYF.

CDR3 loop: CSVRLADTQYF. The CDR3 bases are TGCAGCGTTCGGCTGGCCGATACGCAGTATTTT. V gene TRBV29-1 combines with J gene TRBJ2-3; D unresolved. V lost 5 bases, J lost 6 bases, and 9 bases lay in between. The CDR3 covers 11 residues. Germline lookup yields CDR1 SQVTM and CDR2 ANQGSEA.

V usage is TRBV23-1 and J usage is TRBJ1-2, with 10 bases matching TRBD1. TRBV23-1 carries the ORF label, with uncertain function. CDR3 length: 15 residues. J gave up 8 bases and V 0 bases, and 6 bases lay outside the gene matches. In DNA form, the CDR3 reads TGCGCCAGCAGTCAATCACGACAGGGGGCTTTGGGCTACACCTTC. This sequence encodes CASSQSRQGALGYTF.

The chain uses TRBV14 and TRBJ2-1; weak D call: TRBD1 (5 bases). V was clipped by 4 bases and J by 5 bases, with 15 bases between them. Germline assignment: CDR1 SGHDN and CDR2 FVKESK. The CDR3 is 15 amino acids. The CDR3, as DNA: TGTGCCAGCAGCCTCGGAAGGGGTTGGCACAATGAGCAGTTCTTC. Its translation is CASSLGRGWHNEQFF.

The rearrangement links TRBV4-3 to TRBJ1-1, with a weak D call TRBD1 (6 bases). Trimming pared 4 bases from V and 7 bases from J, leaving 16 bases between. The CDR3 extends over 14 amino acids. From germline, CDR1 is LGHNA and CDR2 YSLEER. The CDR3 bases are TGCGCCAGCAGCCCGGGGGCAGGGATGTTTGAAGCTTTCTTT. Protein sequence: CASSPGAGMFEAFF.

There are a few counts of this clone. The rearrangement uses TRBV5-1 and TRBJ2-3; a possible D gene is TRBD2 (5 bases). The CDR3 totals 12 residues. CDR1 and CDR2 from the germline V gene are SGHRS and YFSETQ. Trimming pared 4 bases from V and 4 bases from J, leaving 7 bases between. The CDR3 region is CASSLAADTQYF. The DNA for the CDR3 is TGCGCCAGCAGCCTAGCCGCAGATACGCAGTATTTT.

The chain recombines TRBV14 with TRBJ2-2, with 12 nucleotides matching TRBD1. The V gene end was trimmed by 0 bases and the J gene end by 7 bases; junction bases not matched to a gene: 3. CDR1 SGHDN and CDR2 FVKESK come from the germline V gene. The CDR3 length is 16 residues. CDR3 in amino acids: CASSQDGTGGNGELFF. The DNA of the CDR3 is TGTGCCAGCAGCCAAGATGGGACAGGGGGCAACGGGGAGCTGTTTTTT.

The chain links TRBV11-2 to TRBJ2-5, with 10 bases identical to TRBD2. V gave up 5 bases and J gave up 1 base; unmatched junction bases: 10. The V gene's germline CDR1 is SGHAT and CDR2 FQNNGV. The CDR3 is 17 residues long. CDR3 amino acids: CASSKRTSGTTQETQYF. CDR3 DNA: TGTGCCAGCAGCAAGAGGACTAGCGGTACCACCCAAGAGACCCAGTACTTC.